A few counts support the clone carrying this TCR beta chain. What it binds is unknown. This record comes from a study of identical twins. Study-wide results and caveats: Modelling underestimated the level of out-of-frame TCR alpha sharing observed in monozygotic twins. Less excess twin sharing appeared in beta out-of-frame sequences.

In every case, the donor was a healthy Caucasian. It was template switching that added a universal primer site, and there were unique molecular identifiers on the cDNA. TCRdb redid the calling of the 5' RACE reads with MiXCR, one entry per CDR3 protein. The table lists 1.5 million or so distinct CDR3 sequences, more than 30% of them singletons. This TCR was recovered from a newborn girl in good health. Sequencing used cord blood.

The CDR3 DNA reads TGTGCCAGCAGTTACTCGCGACAGGGGCTGGGGAACACTGAAGCTTTCTTT. This translates into CASSYSRQGLGNTEAFF. The chain employs TRBV6-5 and TRBJ1-1; TRBD1 matches at 8 bases. CDR1 is MNHEY and CDR2 is SVGAGI in the germline V gene. The CDR3 spans 17 residues. Trimming cost V 0 bases and J 1 base; bases outside gene matches: 7.